The 5 T cell receptor beta chains given below trace back to one sample, sequenced in a study of molecular identifiers for immune sequencing clone quantification. TCRdb re-called the PCR reads with MiXCR, one entry per CDR3 protein. The profile covers about 40,000 distinct CDR3 sequences, with approximately 24% appearing a single time and around 0.98% taken by the ten largest. Sequencing input: naive CD8+ T cells from blood, with Jurkat cell RNA spiked in. Indicated subset: FACS-sorted CD8+CD4-CCR7+CD45RA+ naive T cells. All receptors come from a human donor in good health. Some libraries in this study had Jurkat cell RNA spiked in.

This clonotype has ten or more counts. The chain links TRBV11-2 to TRBJ2-3; 9 nucleotides line up with TRBD2. The germline V gene encodes CDR1 SGHAT and CDR2 FQNNGV. CDR3 length: 17 residues. Unmatched junction bases numbered 13, after V lost 5 bases and J lost 4 bases. This chain's CDR3 is CASSPWGGRARADTQYF. The CDR3 bases are TGTGCCAGCAGCCCCTGGGGCGGGAGGGCCAGGGCAGATACGCAGTATTTT. Full variable domain (rest looked up from reference TRBV11-2 and TRBJ2-3): EAGVAQSPRYKIIEKRQSVAFWCNPISGHATLYWYQQILGQGPKLLIQFQNNGVVDDSQLPKDRFSAERLKGVDSTLKIQPAKLEDSAVYLCASSPWGGRARADTQYFGPGTRLTVL.

This clonotype was observed at least ten times. The rearrangement links TRBV3-1 to TRBJ2-5; maybe TRBD2 (6 bases). CDR3 size: 16 residues. The V end lost 4 bases, the J end lost 5 bases, and 20 bases lay between the germline ends. Looked up from germline, CDR1 is LGHDT and CDR2 is YNNKEL (reference sequence). The CDR3 coding sequence is TGTGCCAGCAGCCCGGGGGAGAGTTTAAGTCGGGAGACCCAGTACTTC. This gives the protein CASSPGESLSRETQYF.

About this clonotype: This may arise from a read error, as a much more abundant clone is one base away. This chain uses TRBV9 with TRBJ2-2; no clear D gene. Germline lookup yields CDR1 SGDLS and CDR2 YYNGEE. The CDR3 has 12 amino acids. Trimming left V 7 bases short and J 2 bases short, with 6 bases between. CDR3 in DNA: TGTGCCAGCGGCCCAAACACCGGGGAGCTGTTTTTT. Translated, it gives CASGPNTGELFF.

Concerning this clonotype itself: A much larger clone differs by one base, so this may be a read error. The chain joins TRBV28 to TRBJ2-7; 12 bases align to TRBD2. The CDR3 length is 14 residues. Germline CDR1 and CDR2: MDHEN and SYDVKM. The CDR3 DNA reads TGTGCCAGCAGTAGGACTAGCGGGGCCCTAGAGCAGCACTTC. This encodes CASSRTSGALEQHF.

This clonotype was observed a handful of times. V usage is TRBV19 and J usage is TRBJ2-3, with D possibly called TRBD1 or TRBD2 (5 bases each). The CDR3 length is 15 residues. Trimming left V 8 bases short and J 1 base short, with 16 bases between. Per the germline V gene, CDR1 is LNHDA and CDR2 is SQIVND (reference sequence). The DNA of the CDR3 is TGTGCCAGTGGCATGGGGCAGGGAGGCACAGATACGCAGTATTTT. This codes for CASGMGQGGTDTQYF.